Presented here are 22 T cell receptor beta chains from one specimen sequenced in a study of blood T cell repertoires in COVID-19. Sequenced by immunoSEQ multiplex PCR; TCRdb stores in-frame clones only, minus some. This repertoire shows about 250,000 clones, about four fifths found once; its top ten account for around 16%. The sequencing input was peripheral blood. The receptors were gathered from a person aged 70 to 85 with COVID-19, enrolled during active disease.

The rearrangement uses TRBV5-1 and TRBJ1-5, with 8 positions matching TRBD1. Germline CDR1 and CDR2: SGHRS and YFSETQ. V dropped 4 bases and J dropped 0; count of bases not matched to a gene: 3. The CDR3 is 15 residues long. CDR3 nucleotides: TGCGCCAGCAGCAAAGGACAGGGTAGCAATCAGCCCCAGCATTTT. This encodes CASSKGQGSNQPQHF.

The gene calls are TRBV6-5 and TRBJ1-2; 8 bases align to TRBD1. The CDR3 has 16 amino acids. V dropped 2 bases and J dropped 0; count of bases not matched to a gene: 5. CDR1 is MNHEY, CDR2 SVGAGI, per germline. This CDR3 is CASSYRTGRSNYGYTF. The CDR3 nucleotides read TGTGCCAGCAGTTACAGGACAGGGCGATCTAACTATGGCTACACCTTC.

This sequence joins TRBV6-5 and TRBJ2-5; D gene ambiguous. There are 13 residues in the CDR3. Trimming shortened V by 6 bases and J by 5 bases, and 13 bases separated the two germline ends. Per germline, CDR1 MNHEY and CDR2 SVGAGI. This CDR3 is CASRTWREETQYF. The CDR3 DNA reads TGTGCCAGCAGGACGTGGAGAGAGGAGACCCAGTACTTC.

The chain employs TRBV10-1 and TRBJ1-6; D is perhaps TRBD1 (6 bases). V gave up 8 bases and J gave up 10 bases, with 21 bases separating them. CDR1 and CDR2 from the germline V gene are WNHNN and SYGVQD (reference sequence). This CDR3 has 15 amino acids. The CDR3 DNA follows: TGCGCCAGCGGGGGGGGGCGGGGCAGCGTGTCACCCCTCCACTTT. It translates to CASGGGRGSVSPLHF.

The chain uses TRBV11-2 and TRBJ1-4; 8 bases line up with TRBD1. The CDR3 consists of 13 residues. The V gene's germline CDR1 is SGHAT and CDR2 FQNNGV. V dropped 6 bases and J dropped 7; count of bases not matched to a gene: 4. The CDR3 protein is CASRLTGGEKLFF. The CDR3 region has the DNA TGTGCCAGCAGACTAACAGGGGGTGAAAAACTGTTTTTT.

The rearrangement links TRBV7-8 to TRBJ1-4, with 7 bases identical to TRBD1. This CDR3 spans 17 amino acids. Looked up from germline, CDR1 is SGHVS and CDR2 is FQNEAQ. The J segment lost 2 bases and the V segment lost 4 bases, leaving 10 bases of the junction unmatched. CDR3: CASSSTGFSATNEKLFF. The CDR3 coding sequence is TGTGCCAGCAGCTCGACAGGGTTTAGTGCGACTAATGAAAAACTGTTTTTT.

J is TRBJ1-1 and V is TRBV7-2, with 8 nucleotides matching TRBD1. V shed 4 bases, J shed 0 bases, and the junction held 4 bases outside the gene matches. Germline lookup yields CDR1 SGHTA and CDR2 FQGNSA. The CDR3 has 15 residues. This chain's CDR3 is CASSSRTGLNTEAFF. The CDR3 bases are TGTGCCAGCAGCTCACGGACAGGGTTGAACACTGAAGCTTTCTTT.

Here the CDR3 DNA reads TGTGCCAGTAGTCCGGGACTAGCCCTCTCAGGGCAGTTCTTC. Residues: CASSPGLALSGQFF. The rearrangement links TRBV19 to TRBJ2-1; 9 positions match TRBD2. This CDR3 spans 14 amino acids. The germline gives CDR1 LNHDA, CDR2 SQIVND (reference sequence). Trimming took 5 bases from V and 12 from J; bases not matched to a gene: 11.

CDR3 residues: CAWTTSRPGGGHEQFF. CDR3 nucleotides: TGTGCCTGGACCACCTCAAGGCCAGGGGGCGGTCATGAGCAGTTCTTC. The chain carries TRBV30 and TRBJ2-1; 8 bases agree with TRBD1. J was trimmed by 8 bases and V by 4 bases; bases with no gene match: 16. There are 16 residues in the CDR3. Germline V gene data show CDR1 as GTSNPN and CDR2 as SVGIG (reference sequence). Full variable domain (outside the CDR3, taken from reference TRBV30 and TRBJ2-1): SQTIHQWPATLVQPVGSPLSLECTVEGTSNPNLYWYRQAAGRGLQLLFYSVGIGQISSEVPQNLSASRPQDRQFILSSKKLLLSDSGFYLCAWTTSRPGGGHEQFFGPGTRLTVL.

The rearrangement joins TRBV19 to TRBJ2-6; TRBD2 might be the D (6 bases). With 5 bases removed from V and 0 bases from J, the gap between germline ends came to 14 bases. Germline CDR1 reads LNHDA; CDR2 reads SQIVND (reference sequence). CDR3 length: 17 amino acids. The CDR3 bases are TGTGCCAGTAGTGCGACGGCCGGGAGCTCTGGGGCCAACGTCCTGACTTTC. This sequence encodes CASSATAGSSGANVLTF. Using reference TRBV19 and TRBJ2-6 for the parts outside the CDR3, the full variable domain is DGGITQSPKYLFRKEGQNVTLSCEQNLNHDAMYWYRQDPGQGLRLIYYSQIVNDFQKGDIAEGYSVSREKKESFPLTVTSAQKNPTAFYLCASSATAGSSGANVLTFGAGSRLTVL.

To note about this clone: The same CDR3 is also encoded by other DNA sequences in this sample. V usage is TRBV5-6 and J usage is TRBJ2-3, with unresolved D. V gave up 4 bases and J gave up 1 base, with 4 bases separating them. The germline V gene encodes CDR1 SGHDT and CDR2 YYEEEE. The CDR3 loop spans 12 amino acids. CDR3 nucleotides: TGTGCCAGCAGCCCGGGCACAGATACGCAGTATTTT. Translating gives CASSPGTDTQYF.

Concerning this clone: Other DNA variants within this sample encode the same CDR3. The chain recombines TRBV19 with TRBJ2-7, with TRBD1 matching over 10 bases. V dropped 6 bases and J dropped 2; count of bases not matched to a gene: 4. Germline loops: CDR1 LNHDA, CDR2 SQIVND (reference sequence). This CDR3 contains 14 residues. The CDR3 protein is CASRRDRGAYEQYF. As DNA, the CDR3 is TGTGCCAGTAGGAGGGACAGGGGCGCCTACGAGCAGTACTTC. The variable domain in full, completed from reference TRBV19 and TRBJ2-7, reads DGGITQSPKYLFRKEGQNVTLSCEQNLNHDAMYWYRQDPGQGLRLIYYSQIVNDFQKGDIAEGYSVSREKKESFPLTVTSAQKNPTAFYLCASRRDRGAYEQYFGPGTRLTVT.

This clone has a single count. This sequence joins TRBV7-2 and TRBJ2-5; TRBD2 aligns across 7 bases. The CDR3 consists of 15 residues. The junction had 7 bases not matched to a gene; V was cut back by 6 bases and J by 0 bases. CDR1 is SGHTA, CDR2 FQGNSA, per germline. As DNA, the CDR3 is TGTGCCAGCAGTATCGGGCGGGGGTACCAAGAGACCCAGTACTTC. Its protein product is CASSIGRGYQETQYF.

The gene calls are TRBV27 and TRBJ1-4, with D perhaps TRBD1 (6 bases). Germline V gene lookup returns CDR1 MNHEY and CDR2 SMNVEV (reference sequence). V was shortened by 6 bases and J by 4 bases, with 12 bases between the two germline ends. The CDR3 length is 14 residues. The CDR3 DNA sequence: TGTGCCAGCAGGCCGGGACACATTAATGAAAAACTGTTTTTT. Amino acid sequence: CASRPGHINEKLFF.

The chain carries TRBV5-1 and TRBJ2-3, with 10 bases lining up with TRBD2. The germline CDR1 and CDR2 sequences are SGHRS and YFSETQ. The V segment lost 3 bases and the J segment 5 bases; nucleotides outside the gene matches: 6. The CDR3 covers 15 residues. The CDR3 protein is CASSSSGSFKDTQYF. In nucleotides, the CDR3 is TGCGCCAGCAGCTCTAGCGGGAGTTTTAAAGATACGCAGTATTTT.

The V gene is TRBV11-2, the J gene TRBJ2-1; the D is unclear. The CDR3 runs 14 residues. V was cut by 1 base and J by 0 bases, with 4 bases left in between. Germline loops: CDR1 SGHAT, CDR2 FQNNGV. This CDR3 reads CASSLAGSYNEQFF. CDR3 nucleotides: TGTGCCAGCAGCTTAGCAGGCTCCTACAATGAGCAGTTCTTC.

The chain couples TRBV6-5 to TRBJ2-4; TRBD2 might be the D (5 bases). The V gene lost 8 bases and the J gene lost 6 bases, with 17 bases spanning the gap. There are 14 residues in the CDR3. Germline lookup yields CDR1 MNHEY and CDR2 SVGAGI. CDR3 residues: CASESREGLNIQYF. The CDR3 DNA reads as TGTGCCAGCGAATCGAGGGAAGGATTAAACATTCAGTACTTC.

The chain is built from TRBV5-4 and TRBJ2-7, with 7 bases that match TRBD2. V shed 0 bases and J 3 bases; nucleotides not matched to a gene: 9. Germline V gene data show CDR1 as SGHNT and CDR2 as YYREEE (reference sequence). The CDR3 runs 16 residues. The CDR3 nucleotides read TGTGCCAGCAGCTTGGGCTCTAGCGGAAAGCTCTACGAGCAGTACTTC. Residues: CASSLGSSGKLYEQYF.

The chain recombines TRBV7-8 with TRBJ2-1; D uncertain. The CDR3 sequence is 16 residues long. V lost 5 bases, J lost 2 bases, and 16 bases lay in between. Germline CDR1 SGHVS, CDR2 FQNEAQ. This chain's CDR3 is CASSPRHTPAYNEQFF. In nucleotides, the CDR3 is TGTGCCAGCAGCCCCAGACACACACCCGCCTACAATGAGCAGTTCTTC.

The rearrangement joins TRBV3-1 (or the pseudogene TRBV3-2) to TRBJ2-7; perhaps TRBD1 as D (5 bases). Between the trimmed V and J ends, which lost 1 base and 3 bases, there was a span of 10 bases. The CDR3 extends over 14 amino acids. Germline V CDR1 and CDR2: LGHDT, YNNKEL (reference sequence). The CDR3 coding sequence is TGTGCCAGCAGCCAAGGACAGATAAACTACGAGCAGTACTTC. As protein: CASSQGQINYEQYF.

In nucleotides, the CDR3 is TGTGCCAGCAGCCTAAGTGTAAGGACAGACACTGAAGCTTTCTTT. Its translation: CASSLSVRTDTEAFF. This chain joins TRBV7-6 and TRBJ1-1, with a possible D match to TRBD1 (6 bases). Per the germline V gene, CDR1 is SGHVS and CDR2 is FNYEAQ. V lost 5 bases, J lost 3 bases, and 16 bases lay in between. The CDR3 is 15 residues long. The whole variable domain, remainder taken from reference TRBV7-6 and TRBJ1-1, is GAGVSQSPRYKVTKRGQDVALRCDPISGHVSLYWYRQALGQGPEFLTYFNYEAQQDKSGLPNDRFSAERPEGSISTLTIQRTEQRDSAMYRCASSLSVRTDTEAFFGQGTRLTVV.

This chain connects TRBV7-8 to TRBJ1-2; unclear D gene. CDR3 length: 17 amino acids. Germline V gene sequence: CDR1 SGHVS, CDR2 FQNEAQ. Deletions cut 4 bases from V and 4 bases from J, with 22 bases between. CDR3 amino acids: CASSWSQKQYGGYGYTF. The CDR3 nucleotides read TGTGCCAGCAGCTGGTCCCAAAAACAGTACGGAGGCTATGGCTACACCTTC.